Listed below are T cell receptor beta chains from one sample, sequenced in a study of cytomegalovirus exposure and HLA in healthy donors. Repertoires were generated with immunoSEQ multiplex PCR, while TCRdb's copy carries only in-frame clones and drops some. The sample holds just over 150,000 clones; about 76% are singletons and the top ten take approximately 2%. The sequencing input was PBMCs. These receptor sequences come from a female donor in good health and CMV-seronegative. The CDR3 runs from the conserved cysteine through the conserved F or W. Fields, in order: D gene, J gene, V gene, clone size, CDR3 protein, CDR3 DNA. A D gene is named only where the DNA matches it firmly. Expanded clones are given a class, and other clones once, few, many or no size at all.

NA,TRBJ2-3,TRBV29-1,few,CSGVRDFTDTQYF,TGCAGCGGTGTCAGGGATTTCACAGATACGCAGTATTTT
TRBD1,TRBJ2-4,TRBV4-1,once,CASSQEWPGQGADLAKNIQYF,TGCGCCAGCAGCCAAGAATGGCCGGGACAGGGGGCCGATCTAGCCAAAAACATTCAGTACTTC
TRBD1,TRBJ2-7,TRBV6-5,NA,CASRGTAFGSYEQYF,TGTGCCAGCAGGGGGACAGCCTTTGGGTCCTACGAGCAGTACTTC
TRBD2,TRBJ2-1,TRBV5-1,few,CASKLAPNSQGVAGERNEQFF,TGCGCCAGCAAGCTTGCCCCTAATAGTCAAGGGGTAGCGGGAGAGCGCAATGAGCAGTTCTTC
NA,TRBJ1-5,TRBV9,NA,CASSKTGAGQPQHF,TGTGCCAGCAGCAAAACAGGAGCGGGGCAGCCCCAGCATTTT
NA,TRBJ1-2,TRBV4-2,NA,CASSQLDGGRSSGYTF,TGTGCCAGCAGCCAATTGGACGGGGGGAGGTCTTCTGGCTACACCTTC
NA,TRBJ1-1,TRBV7-9,NA,CASSLAVQDTEAFF,TGTGCCAGCAGCTTAGCTGTACAGGACACTGAAGCTTTCTTT
TRBD1,TRBJ2-7,TRBV15,once,CATSRAEDRVNEQYF,TGTGCCACCAGCAGAGCGGAGGACAGGGTAAACGAGCAGTACTTC
TRBD1,TRBJ1-3,TRBV5-4,NA,CASSPDRAVGNTIYF,TGTGCCAGCAGCCCGGACAGGGCGGTTGGAAACACCATATATTTT
TRBD1,TRBJ1-6,TRBV30,NA,CAWATGQDSPLHF,TGTGCCTGGGCGACAGGGCAGGATTCACCCCTCCACTTT
TRBD1,TRBJ1-2,TRBV9,NA,CASSGGYATGVGYTF,TGTGCCAGCAGCGGTGGATACGCGACAGGGGTGGGCTACACCTTC
TRBD1,TRBJ2-3,TRBV7-8,NA,CASSSRGQGSWYF,TGTGCCAGCAGCTCCAGGGGACAGGGGAGTTGGTATTTT
NA,TRBJ1-2,TRBV30,NA,CAWRGAGATNTF,TGTGCCTGGAGGGGGGCAGGGGCCACTAACACCTTC
NA,TRBJ1-1,TRBV5-1,NA,CASSPHTNTEAFF,TGCGCCAGCAGCCCCCACACAAACACTGAAGCTTTCTTT
TRBD1,TRBJ1-4,TRBV30,NA,CAWSSGGSNEKLFF,TGTGCCTGGAGCTCAGGGGGGTCTAATGAAAAACTGTTTTTT
NA,TRBJ1-2,TRBV11-2,NA,CASSLVLGRDNYGYTF,TGTGCCAGCAGCTTAGTCCTGGGCAGGGATAACTATGGCTACACCTTC